This T cell receptor (beta chain) was observed in a study of technical replicates of blood from several donors. Generated by immunoSEQ multiplex PCR, the TCRdb table keeps only in-frame clones and is missing some. Among about 73,000 clones, approximately 91% were seen once, and the ten largest hold under 5.5%. J gave up 5 bases and V 6 bases, and 8 bases lay outside the gene matches. CDR3 length: 16 residues. Looked up from germline, CDR1 is SNHLY and CDR2 is FYNNEI. This TCR derives from a human donor in good health. Some clones in this sample may be carry-over from other donors' samples. Sequenced sample: PBMCs. The chain links TRBV2 to TRBJ2-5, with 14 bases aligning to TRBD2. This CDR3 reads CASRRTGLAGGETQYF. The CDR3 DNA is TGTGCCAGCAGACGGACCGGACTAGCGGGAGGTGAGACCCAGTACTTC.